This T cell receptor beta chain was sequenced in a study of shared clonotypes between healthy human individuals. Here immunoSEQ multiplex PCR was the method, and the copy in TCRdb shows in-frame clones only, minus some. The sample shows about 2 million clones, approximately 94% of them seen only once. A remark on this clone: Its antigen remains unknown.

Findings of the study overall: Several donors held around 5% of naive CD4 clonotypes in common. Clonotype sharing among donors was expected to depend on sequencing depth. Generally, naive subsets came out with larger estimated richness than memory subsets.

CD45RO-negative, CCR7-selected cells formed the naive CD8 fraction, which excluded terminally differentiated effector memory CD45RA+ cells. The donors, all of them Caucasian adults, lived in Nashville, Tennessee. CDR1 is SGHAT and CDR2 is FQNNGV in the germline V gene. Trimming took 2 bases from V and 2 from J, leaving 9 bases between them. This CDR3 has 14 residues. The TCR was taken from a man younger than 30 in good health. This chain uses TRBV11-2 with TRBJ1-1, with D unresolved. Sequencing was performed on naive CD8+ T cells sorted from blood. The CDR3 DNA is TGTGCCAGCAGCTTATTTGGCAGTAACACTGAAGCTTTCTTT. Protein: CASSLFGSNTEAFF.